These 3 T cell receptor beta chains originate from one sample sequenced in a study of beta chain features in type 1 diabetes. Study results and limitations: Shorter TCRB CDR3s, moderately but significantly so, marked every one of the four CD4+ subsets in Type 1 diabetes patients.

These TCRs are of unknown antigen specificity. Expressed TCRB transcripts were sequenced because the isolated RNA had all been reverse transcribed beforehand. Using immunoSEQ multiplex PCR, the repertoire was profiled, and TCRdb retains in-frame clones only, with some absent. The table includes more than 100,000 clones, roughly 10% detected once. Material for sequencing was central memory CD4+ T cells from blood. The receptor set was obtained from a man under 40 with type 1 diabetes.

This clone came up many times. The CDR3 loop is CASSSDSSQQFF. CDR3 nucleotide sequence: TGTGCCAGCAGCTCAGACTCCAGCCAGCAGTTCTTC. V gene TRBV7-9 combines with J gene TRBJ2-1, with D uncertain. The germline V gene encodes CDR1 SEHNR and CDR2 FQNEAQ (reference sequence). The V end was cut by 4 bases, the J end by 11 bases, with 12 bases between. The CDR3 runs to 12 residues.

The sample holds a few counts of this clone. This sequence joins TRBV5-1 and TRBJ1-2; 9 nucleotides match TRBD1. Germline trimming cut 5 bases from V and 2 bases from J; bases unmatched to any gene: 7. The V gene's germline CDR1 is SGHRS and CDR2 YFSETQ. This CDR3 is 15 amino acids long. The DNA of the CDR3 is TGCGCCAGCAGTAATACAGGGGGCGGGAACTATGGCTACACCTTC. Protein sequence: CASSNTGGGNYGYTF. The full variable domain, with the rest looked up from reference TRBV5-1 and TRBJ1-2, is KAGVTQTPRYLIKTRGQQVTLSCSPISGHRSVSWYQQTPGQGLQFLFEYFSETQRNKGNFPGRFSGRQFSNSRSEMNVSTLELGDSALYLCASSNTGGGNYGYTFGSGTRLTVV.

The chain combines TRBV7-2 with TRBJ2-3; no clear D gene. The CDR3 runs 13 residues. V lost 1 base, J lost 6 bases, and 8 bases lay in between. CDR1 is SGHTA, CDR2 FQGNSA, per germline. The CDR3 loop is CASSLGTRDTQYF. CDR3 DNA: TGTGCCAGCAGCTTAGGCACCCGGGATACGCAGTATTTT.